These T cell receptor beta chains were read from a single sample in a study of shared clonotypes between healthy human individuals. Clones were read by immunoSEQ multiplex PCR, and TCRdb kept only the in-frame ones, dropping some. The sample gives under 2,000,000 clones, less than 95% of which show up once; 0.9% to 1.5% is in the top ten. Sequencing input: naive CD8+ T cells sorted from blood. These receptors were taken from a man aged 18 to 35 in good health. The CDR3 runs from the conserved cysteine through the conserved F or W. The D gene is left open where the match is weak. The listing skips clone size in some rows; elsewhere it reads once, few, many or a size class.

j_call: TRBJ2-1; clone_size: NA; d_call: TRBD2; v_call: TRBV28; cdr3_nt: TGTGCCAGCATTCCCACTAGCGGGGCCTACAATGAGCAGTTCTTC; cdr3_aa: CASIPTSGAYNEQFF
j_call: TRBJ1-5; clone_size: NA; d_call: NA; v_call: TRBV4-3; cdr3_nt: TGCGCCAGCAGCCAACCCGGACAGCCTCTTATATATAGCAATCAGCCCCAGCATTTT; cdr3_aa: CASSQPGQPLIYSNQPQHF
j_call: TRBJ2-1; clone_size: NA; d_call: NA; v_call: TRBV7-9; cdr3_nt: TGTGCCAGCAGCCCGGGCGGGGATGAGCAGTTCTTC; cdr3_aa: CASSPGGDEQFF
j_call: TRBJ2-1; clone_size: NA; d_call: TRBD1; v_call: TRBV13; cdr3_nt: TGTGCCAGCAGCTTTGACAGGGGCAATGAGCAGTTCTTC; cdr3_aa: CASSFDRGNEQFF
j_call: TRBJ1-3; clone_size: NA; d_call: NA; v_call: TRBV6-1; cdr3_nt: TGTGCCAGCTGCAGGGAAGATGGAAACACCATATATTTT; cdr3_aa: CASCREDGNTIYF
j_call: TRBJ1-2; clone_size: NA; d_call: TRBD1; v_call: TRBV5-1; cdr3_nt: TGCGCCAGCAGCTTGGAGAGGACAGGGGCAATCTATGGCTACACCTTC; cdr3_aa: CASSLERTGAIYGYTF
j_call: TRBJ2-7; clone_size: NA; d_call: NA; v_call: TRBV5-1; cdr3_nt: TGCGCCAGCAGCTTGATGGAGGCAGCCTGGGCCTCCGAGCAGTACTTC; cdr3_aa: CASSLMEAAWASEQYF
j_call: TRBJ2-7; clone_size: NA; d_call: NA; v_call: TRBV5-4; cdr3_nt: TGTGCCAGCAGCTTTTGGGGGGTGTTGGACGAGCAGTACTTC; cdr3_aa: CASSFWGVLDEQYF
j_call: TRBJ2-1; clone_size: NA; d_call: TRBD1; v_call: TRBV30; cdr3_nt: TGTGCCTGGAATGGCGGGACAGGGAACAATGAGCAGTTCTTC; cdr3_aa: CAWNGGTGNNEQFF
j_call: TRBJ2-7; clone_size: once; d_call: NA; v_call: TRBV6-1; cdr3_nt: TGTGCCAGCAGTGAAGCCACCGGACCGAGCTCCTACGAGCAGTACTTC; cdr3_aa: CASSEATGPSSYEQYF
j_call: TRBJ1-1; clone_size: once; d_call: NA; v_call: TRBV6-5; cdr3_nt: TGTGCCAGCAGATTCGCTGCGGGGTCGAACACTGAAGCTTTCTTT; cdr3_aa: CASRFAAGSNTEAFF
j_call: TRBJ2-7; clone_size: NA; d_call: NA; v_call: TRBV5-1; cdr3_nt: TGCGCCAGCAGCTTGGCACCCGGGACTTACGAGCAGTACTTC; cdr3_aa: CASSLAPGTYEQYF
j_call: TRBJ1-1; clone_size: NA; d_call: NA; v_call: TRBV4-1; cdr3_nt: TGCGCCAGCAGCCAAGTCGGGGAGGCCCCTGAAGCTTTCTTT; cdr3_aa: CASSQVGEAPEAFF
j_call: TRBJ1-1; clone_size: NA; d_call: NA; v_call: TRBV2; cdr3_nt: TGTGCCAGCAGTGAGGTGGATCAGGGGTTGGACACTGAAGCTTTCTTT; cdr3_aa: CASSEVDQGLDTEAFF